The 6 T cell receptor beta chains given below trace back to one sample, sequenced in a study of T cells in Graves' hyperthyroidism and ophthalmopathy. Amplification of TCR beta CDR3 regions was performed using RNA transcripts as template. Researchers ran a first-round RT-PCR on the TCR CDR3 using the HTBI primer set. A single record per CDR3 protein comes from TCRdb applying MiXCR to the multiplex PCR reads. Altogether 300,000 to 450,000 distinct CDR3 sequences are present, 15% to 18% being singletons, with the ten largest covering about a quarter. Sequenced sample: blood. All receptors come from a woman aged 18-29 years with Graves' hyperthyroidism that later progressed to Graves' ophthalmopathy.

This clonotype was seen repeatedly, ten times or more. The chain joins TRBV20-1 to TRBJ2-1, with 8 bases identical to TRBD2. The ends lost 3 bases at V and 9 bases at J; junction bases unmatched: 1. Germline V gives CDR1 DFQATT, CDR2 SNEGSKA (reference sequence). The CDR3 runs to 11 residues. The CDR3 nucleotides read TGCAGTGCTAGCGGGGGGGGTGAGCAGTTCTTC. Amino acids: CSASGGGEQFF.

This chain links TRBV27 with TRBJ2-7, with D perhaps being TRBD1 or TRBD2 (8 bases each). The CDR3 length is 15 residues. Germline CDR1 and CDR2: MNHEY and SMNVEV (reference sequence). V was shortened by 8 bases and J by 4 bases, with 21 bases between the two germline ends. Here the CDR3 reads CASRRIAGQAYEQYF. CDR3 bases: TGTGCCAGCCGTAGAATAGCGGGACAGGCGTACGAGCAGTACTTC.

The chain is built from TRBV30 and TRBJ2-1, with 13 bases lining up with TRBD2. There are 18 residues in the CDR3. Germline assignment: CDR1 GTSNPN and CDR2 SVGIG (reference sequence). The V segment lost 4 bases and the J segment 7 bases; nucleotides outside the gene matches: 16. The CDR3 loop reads CAWNGRRTSGSGLNEQFF. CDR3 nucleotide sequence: TGTGCCTGGAACGGCCGACGGACTAGCGGGAGTGGTTTGAATGAGCAGTTCTTC.

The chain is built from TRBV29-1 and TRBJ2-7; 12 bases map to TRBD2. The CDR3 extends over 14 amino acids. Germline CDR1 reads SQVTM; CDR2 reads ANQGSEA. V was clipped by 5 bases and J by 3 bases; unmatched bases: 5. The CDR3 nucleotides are TGCAGCGTTCGAAAGGGACTAGCGGGCTACGAGCAGTACTTC. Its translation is CSVRKGLAGYEQYF.

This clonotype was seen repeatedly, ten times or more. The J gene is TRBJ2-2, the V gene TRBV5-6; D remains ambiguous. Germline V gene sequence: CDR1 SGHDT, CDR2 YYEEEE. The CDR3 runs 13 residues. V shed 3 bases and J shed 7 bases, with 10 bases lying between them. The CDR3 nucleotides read TGTGCCAGCAGCTCCAGGACCATCGGGGAGCTGTTTTTT. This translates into CASSSRTIGELFF.

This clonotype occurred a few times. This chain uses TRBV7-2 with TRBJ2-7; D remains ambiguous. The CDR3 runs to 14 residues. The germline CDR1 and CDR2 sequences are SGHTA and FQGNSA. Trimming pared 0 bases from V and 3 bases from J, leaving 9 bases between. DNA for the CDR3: TGTGCCAGCAGCTTAGCGACACCTTACTACGAGCAGTACTTC. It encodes CASSLATPYYEQYF.